The 20 T cell receptor beta chains listed next were all sequenced from one sample in a study of blood T cell repertoires in COVID-19. Clones were read by immunoSEQ multiplex PCR, and TCRdb kept only the in-frame ones, dropping some. Of 210,000 or so clones in the sample, about 90% are singletons; the top ten hold approximately 2.8%. Sequenced input: PBMCs or T cells enriched from blood (not recorded which). The receptors originated from a woman aged 45-65 years in a cohort exposed to, infected with or recovered from COVID-19 (not recorded which).

This clone appeared a single time. In the same sample, other DNA sequences code for this CDR3. V gene TRBV28 combines with J gene TRBJ2-5, with 7 bases lining up with TRBD2. V dropped 9 bases and J dropped 1; count of bases not matched to a gene: 8. The CDR3 is made up of 14 amino acids. CDR1 and CDR2 (germline): MDHEN, SYDVKM. CDR3 nucleotides: TGTGCCAGTATGCGGGAGCCGTTCCAAGAGACCCAGTACTTC. It encodes CASMREPFQETQYF.

The V gene is TRBV27, the J gene TRBJ2-7; tentative D call: TRBD1 (6 bases). Deletions cut 3 bases from V and 1 base from J, with 16 bases between. Per germline, CDR1 MNHEY and CDR2 SMNVEV (reference sequence). The CDR3 spans 16 residues. CDR3 region: CASSFAPGGGSYEQYF. CDR3 coding DNA: TGTGCCAGCAGTTTCGCTCCTGGGGGCGGTTCCTACGAGCAGTACTTC.

CDR3 amino acids: CASSEETGYGYTF. CDR3 coding DNA: TGTGCCAGCAGTGAAGAGACAGGATATGGCTACACCTTC. V gene TRBV2 combines with J gene TRBJ1-2; TRBD1 might be the D (6 bases). Germline V CDR1 and CDR2: SNHLY, FYNNEI. The CDR3 runs to 13 residues. V lost 1 base, J lost 5 bases, and 8 bases lay in between.

The chain carries TRBV18 and TRBJ2-6; 8 bases line up with TRBD1. CDR3 length: 16 residues. Germline V gives CDR1 KGHSH, CDR2 LQKENI. V shed 3 bases and J 0 bases; nucleotides not matched to a gene: 1. Here the CDR3 DNA reads TGTGCCAGCTCACCCCAGGGGGCCTCTGGGGCCAACGTCCTGACTTTC. It yields the protein CASSPQGASGANVLTF.

The J gene is TRBJ1-1, the V gene TRBV5-1; D remains ambiguous. Germline CDR1 SGHRS, CDR2 YFSETQ. Trimming cost V 0 bases and J 5 bases, with 17 bases left between them. This CDR3 is built from 16 residues. CDR3 bases: TGCGCCAGCAGCTTGGCCGCTACCCTCGGGAGGACTGAAGCTTTCTTT. Translation: CASSLAATLGRTEAFF. The complete variable domain, with remaining parts taken from reference TRBV5-1 and TRBJ1-1, reads KAGVTQTPRYLIKTRGQQVTLSCSPISGHRSVSWYQQTPGQGLQFLFEYFSETQRNKGNFPGRFSGRQFSNSRSEMNVSTLELGDSALYLCASSLAATLGRTEAFFGQGTRLTVV.

The chain combines TRBV15 with TRBJ1-4; D unresolved. Germline V CDR1 and CDR2: LNHNV, YYDKDF (reference sequence). CDR3 length: 15 residues. V gave up 0 bases and J gave up 10 bases, with 15 bases separating them. Here the CDR3 reads CATSRDYPTTAKLFF. The CDR3 DNA sequence: TGTGCCACCAGCAGAGATTACCCCACAACAGCAAAACTGTTTTTT.

This chain joins TRBV29-1 and TRBJ2-5; 11 nucleotides match TRBD1. CDR1 is SQVTM and CDR2 is ANQGSEA in the germline V gene. This CDR3 spans 15 amino acids. V was pared by 5 bases and J by 3 bases, with 8 bases of the junction left unmatched. This CDR3 is CSVIQDRGLKETQYF. For the CDR3, the DNA is TGCAGCGTTATACAGGACAGGGGGCTTAAAGAGACCCAGTACTTC. Complete variable domain (other parts from reference TRBV29-1 and TRBJ2-5): SAVISQKPSRDICQRGTSLTIQCQVDSQVTMMFWYRQQPGQSLTLIATANQGSEATYESGFVIDKFPISRPNLTFSTLTVSNMSPEDSSIYLCSVIQDRGLKETQYFGPGTRLLVL.

The V gene is TRBV10-3, the J gene TRBJ1-5; weak D call: TRBD1 (6 bases). The V end lost 0 bases, the J end lost 3 bases, and 9 bases lay between the germline ends. The CDR3 totals 15 residues. Germline V CDR1 and CDR2: ENHRY, SYGVKD. CDR3 DNA: TGTGCCATCAGTGAGTCGGGGGCAAACAATCAGCCCCAGCATTTT. It yields the protein CAISESGANNQPQHF.

This clone was picked up a small number of times. The CDR3 region is CASSQGEAASTQYF. CDR3 coding DNA: TGCGCCAGCAGCCAAGGTGAAGCCGCGTCTACGCAGTATTTT. The rearrangement links TRBV4-3 to TRBJ2-3; no definite D call. The germline V gene encodes CDR1 LGHNA and CDR2 YSLEER. CDR3 length: 14 amino acids. Trimming removed 1 base from V and 8 bases from J, with 13 bases in between.

The chain joins TRBV9 to TRBJ1-4, with D uncertain. Germline-derived CDR1 and CDR2 are SGDLS and YYNGEE. CDR3 length equals 16 residues. V lost 4 bases and J lost 5, with 18 bases in between. The CDR3: CASSPQGGSPNEKLFF. The CDR3 nucleotides are TGTGCCAGCAGCCCTCAAGGAGGGTCTCCAAATGAAAAACTGTTTTTT.

The chain employs TRBV6-2 or TRBV6-3 and TRBJ2-1; weak D call: TRBD1 (5 bases). Germline V lookup: CDR1 MNHEY, CDR2 SVGEGT. The CDR3 is made up of 16 amino acids. The V gene lost 2 bases and the J gene lost 7 bases, with 18 bases spanning the gap. The CDR3 nucleotides read TGTGCCAGCAGTTACGGGTTCAACACACCAGGGAATGAGCAGTTCTTC. Amino acid sequence: CASSYGFNTPGNEQFF.

The chain carries TRBV6-1 and TRBJ1-2, with D unclear. Looked up from germline, CDR1 is MNHNS and CDR2 is SASEGT. Trimming cost V 2 bases and J 8 bases, with 9 bases left between them. There are 12 residues in the CDR3. CDR3 region: CASSEWGEGYTF. Here the CDR3 DNA reads TGTGCCAGCAGTGAATGGGGAGAGGGCTACACCTTC.

This clone came up once. This chain uses TRBV5-1 with TRBJ2-1, with 10 bases lining up with TRBD1. V was clipped by 2 bases and J by 6 bases; unmatched bases: 5. This CDR3 spans 15 amino acids. Germline CDR1 and CDR2: SGHRS and YFSETQ. CDR3 in amino acids: CASSLGTGEFNEQFF. For the CDR3, the DNA is TGCGCCAGCAGCTTAGGGACAGGGGAATTCAATGAGCAGTTCTTC.

The V and J genes are TRBV13 and TRBJ1-3; 7 bases line up with TRBD1. Germline values: CDR1 PRHDT, CDR2 FYEKMQ (reference sequence). The CDR3 consists of 15 residues. Trimming took 7 bases from V and 1 from J; bases not matched to a gene: 7. The CDR3 nucleotides are TGTGCCAGCACGACCCGACAGGGTTCTGGAAACACCATATATTTT. This codes for CASTTRQGSGNTIYF.

This clone has just a few counts. This chain links TRBV30 with TRBJ1-6; D uncertain. The CDR3 runs 13 residues. V lost 7 bases and J 10 bases, leaving 17 bases between the germline ends. Germline lookup yields CDR1 GTSNPN and CDR2 SVGIG (reference sequence). In DNA form, the CDR3 reads TGTGCCTCGCTCACCTTACACGGGTCACCCCTCCACTTT. This codes for CASLTLHGSPLHF.

This chain joins TRBV7-2 and TRBJ1-2; a possible D gene is TRBD1 (5 bases). Germline assignment: CDR1 SGHTA and CDR2 FQGNSA. The CDR3 is 15 residues long. V was cut by 5 bases and J by 8 bases, with 21 bases left in between. The CDR3 sequence is CASSLSGRPGGGYTF. In DNA, the CDR3 is TGTGCCAGCAGCCTAAGCGGCCGCCCGGGGGGGGGCTACACCTTC. The whole variable domain, filled in from reference TRBV7-2 and TRBJ1-2, reads GAGVSQSPSNKVTEKGKDVELRCDPISGHTALYWYRQSLGQGLEFLIYFQGNSAPDKSGLPSDRFSAERTGGSVSTLTIQRTQQEDSAVYLCASSLSGRPGGGYTFGSGTRLTVV.

The rearrangement joins TRBV5-5 to TRBJ2-7, with 9 positions matching TRBD2. From germline, CDR1 is SGHKS and CDR2 YYEKEE (reference sequence). V was pared by 0 bases and J by 4 bases, with 2 bases of the junction left unmatched. The CDR3 runs 14 residues. CDR3 residues: CASSLVAGEYEQYF. DNA of the CDR3: TGTGCCAGCAGCTTGGTAGCGGGGGAATACGAGCAGTACTTC.

The chain couples TRBV9 to TRBJ1-5, with D perhaps TRBD1 (6 bases). The CDR3 runs 14 residues. V lost 4 bases and J lost 6, with 14 bases in between. Germline CDR1 and CDR2: SGDLS and YYNGEE. CDR3 sequence (DNA): TGTGCCAGCAGCCTGGACAGCACCGGTCAGCCCCAGCATTTT. This translates into CASSLDSTGQPQHF.

V is TRBV28 and J is TRBJ2-1; the D gene is possibly TRBD2 (6 bases). In germline, CDR1 is MDHEN, CDR2 SYDVKM. Trimming shortened V by 4 bases and J by 1 base, and 14 bases separated the two germline ends. The CDR3 is 16 residues long. The CDR3 is CASSSGRRGSYNEQFF. DNA of the CDR3: TGTGCCAGCAGTTCCGGACGGCGGGGATCCTACAATGAGCAGTTCTTC.

The V and J genes are TRBV3-1 (or the pseudogene TRBV3-2) and TRBJ1-4; weak D call: TRBD1 (5 bases). Germline assignment: CDR1 LGHDT and CDR2 YNNKEL (reference sequence). V was cut by 3 bases and J by 5 bases, with 16 bases left in between. The CDR3 length is 16 residues. As DNA, the CDR3 is TGTGCCAGCAGCCATTATGGGGCCGGTAAAAATGAAAAACTGTTTTTT. Residues: CASSHYGAGKNEKLFF.